The 2 T cell receptor beta chains below were found in one sample sequenced in a study of T cell repertoires in cytomegalovirus infection. For these receptors, no antigen is known. MiXCR, applied by TCRdb to the reads, yields one record per CDR3 protein. The sample contains hundreds of thousands of distinct CDR3 sequences, around 30% of which appear only once. The sample in question was cultured PBMCs, obtained from culture after CMV antigen stimulation. These receptors were taken from a human donor in good health (CMV status not recorded). Some clones in this sample may be carry-over from other donors' samples.

The rearrangement uses TRBV11-2 and TRBJ2-1; D perhaps matches TRBD2 (5 bases). This CDR3 region has 15 residues. Germline V CDR1 and CDR2: SGHAT, FQNNGV. Trimming left V 0 bases short and J 3 bases short, with 9 bases between. The CDR3 loop is CASSLDGDLYNEQFF. CDR3 DNA sequence: TGTGCCAGCAGCTTAGACGGGGATCTCTACAATGAGCAGTTCTTC. Drawing the rest from reference TRBV11-2 and TRBJ2-1, the complete variable domain is EAGVAQSPRYKIIEKRQSVAFWCNPISGHATLYWYQQILGQGPKLLIQFQNNGVVDDSQLPKDRFSAERLKGVDSTLKIQPAKLEDSAVYLCASSLDGDLYNEQFFGPGTRLTVL.

This rearrangement joins TRBV11-2 to TRBJ2-5; D unresolved. Germline-derived CDR1 and CDR2 are SGHAT and FQNNGV. V lost 5 bases and J 4 bases, leaving 23 bases between the germline ends. The CDR3 sequence is 17 residues long. The DNA for the CDR3 is TGTGCCAGCAGCCCTGGATCGAGCTCGACCGGCGGAGAGACCCAGTACTTC. It encodes CASSPGSSSTGGETQYF.